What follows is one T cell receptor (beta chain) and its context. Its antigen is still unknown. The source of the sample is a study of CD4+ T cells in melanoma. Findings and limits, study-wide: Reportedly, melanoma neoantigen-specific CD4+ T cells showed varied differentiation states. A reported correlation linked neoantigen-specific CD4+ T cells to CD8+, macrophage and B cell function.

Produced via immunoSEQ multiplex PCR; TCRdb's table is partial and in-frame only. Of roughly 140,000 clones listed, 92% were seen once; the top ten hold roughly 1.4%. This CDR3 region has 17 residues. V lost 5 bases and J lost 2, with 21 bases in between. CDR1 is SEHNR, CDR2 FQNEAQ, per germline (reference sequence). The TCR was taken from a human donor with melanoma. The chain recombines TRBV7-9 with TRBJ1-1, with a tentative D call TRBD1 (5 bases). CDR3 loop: CASSLIPTVSVNTEAFF. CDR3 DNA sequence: TGTGCCAGCAGCCTTATACCGACAGTTTCTGTAAACACTGAAGCTTTCTTT.